This entry is about one T cell receptor beta chain. Its antigen is still unknown. Base quality data are lacking; no much larger clone is found one base away. Patients with autoimmune disease history or receiving systemic immunosuppression were excluded from the trial. Peripheral blood for TCR sequencing was collected from all dose cohorts at baseline, on cycle 4 day 1, and on cycle 7 day 1. The samples were drawn from a first-in-human, open-label, multicenter phase I dose-escalation trial of ivuxolimab. The trial enrolled adults with locally advanced or metastatic head and neck squamous cell, hepatocellular, melanoma or renal cell carcinoma. CD4+ and CD8+ T cells were sorted separately from peripheral blood before TCR sequencing. This sample stems from a study of OX40 agonist ivuxolimab in advanced cancers. For the study in its entirety: Ivuxolimab, which targeted the costimulatory receptor OX40 (CD134), was an agonistic, fully human IgG2 monoclonal antibody. Intravenous ivuxolimab was administered to patients every 2 weeks at six dose levels: 0.01, 0.1, 0.3, 1.5, 3 and 10 mg/kg. Of the approximately 53 patients in dose escalation, some 20 had hepatocellular carcinoma, some 15 had melanoma, 9 had renal cell carcinoma and 9 had head and neck cancer. A male proportion of under 85% and a mean age of approximately 61 years, ranging from about 20 to 80, were recorded for the dose-escalation cohort. Patients were allowed to have had prior anti-PD-1, anti-PD-L1 or anti-CTLA-4 therapy, and approximately 40% of the dose-escalation patients had been treated with checkpoint inhibitors. Partial responses occurred in three dose-escalation patients, of whom one had hepatocellular carcinoma and two had cutaneous melanoma. The point of sequencing TCRbeta in the periphery was to test whether ivuxolimab changed TCR sequence diversity and drove clonal T-cell expansion. The paper covers the monotherapy dose-escalation part of the phase I ivuxolimab trial, which included N of about 56 patients. On the study overall, not on this receptor specifically: Low levels of normalized T-cell clonal expansion were also shown by some nonresponding patients. After ivuxolimab, CD8+ T cells had more expanded clones than CD4+ T cells on average. At doses of 0.1 to 3.0 mg/kg, clonal expansion of both CD4+ and CD8+ blood T cells was observed from baseline to week 6. In the 0.1-3.0 mg/kg groups, partial responders were among the patients with the lowest normalized peripheral clonal expansion, particularly in CD8+ T cells. Which antigens the clonally expanded peripheral T cells were specific for was not determined.

CDR1 is given as WSHSY and CDR2 as SAAADI, both from the germline V gene. The CDR3 contains 13 residues, cysteine and phenylalanine counted. The CDR3 DNA has 39 bases and is translated from base 1. V loses 7 bases of germline sequence and J loses 7 bases, and the interval between the two ends is 16 bases. To sequence the TCRbeta CDR3 region, genomic DNA was isolated from the sorted cells. The immunoSEQ Assay was used to sequence the TCRbeta CDR3 regions. TCRdb mirrors the immuneACCESS table, restricted to in-frame sequences. Some clones are absent from its copies; in checked studies, under half trace to an unresolved V gene, and the reason for the others is unknown. The sample profile shows 90,000 to 100,000 clones; about 80% of them were found once. Together, the top ten hold roughly 1.5% of the sample.

The chain is assembled from TRBV10-2 and TRBJ1-1; a weak D assignment points to TRBD1 (6 bases agree). The TCR was taken from an adult with an advanced solid tumor such as melanoma, head and neck, liver or kidney cancer. The sample was CD4+ or CD8+ T cells sorted from blood, taken in a trial of the OX40 agonist ivuxolimab. The DNA sequence follows: TGCGCCAGCAAAATACTAGGGGGGGGTGAAGCTTTCTTT. This codes for CASKILGGGEAFF.